This T cell receptor (beta chain) was observed in a study of blood T cell repertoires in COVID-19 (dated by TCRdb to between 2020 and 2021). About the full investigation: Samples from collaborators originated in the United States, Italy and Spain and spanned both the acute and convalescent phases of COVID-19. The material from the prospective study consisted of cDNA or gDNA derived from T cells, B-cell-depleted T cells, or PBMCs. Samples were obtained from the ongoing ImmuneRACE study (first 160 participants) and from 1,254 subjects provided by 6 global collaborators. The repertoires were released in a freely available public database intended as a resource for research on the immune response to SARS-CoV-2. Sample metadata almost always included a de-identified subject ID, COVID-19 status, age in years and sex. The dataset comprised deeply sampled blood TCRbeta repertoires from subjects exposed to, actively infected with, or recovered from COVID-19. Where available, HLA class I and class II types were taken from metadata supplied by the sample provider and were not determined by assay-based typing.

Points the paper makes about the study in general: Clinical and demographic metadata were provided uncurated, with the amount varying by source and participant.

Taken from cysteine to phenylalanine, the CDR3 has 13 residues. CDR3 DNA is the only sequence kept; it has 39 bases, read in frame from the first base. The junction carries 9 bases between V and J, which are trimmed by 4 bases and 4 bases respectively. CDR1 and CDR2 were assigned from the germline V gene (reference sequence) as SGHKS and YYEKEE. Enrolling through a virtual design, the prospective study's participants ranged in age from roughly 18 to 89 years and lived across some 23 United States geographic areas. In the prospective study, cohorts were assigned on the basis of participant-reported clinical history obtained from a screening survey and a study questionnaire. Recovered participants in ImmuneRACE Cohort 3 were defined by two consecutive negative NP/OP PCR tests, clearance by a healthcare professional, or resolution of symptoms. Mobile phlebotomists in the prospective study collected whole blood, serum and a nasopharyngeal or oropharyngeal swab from every participant. Additional blood draws and questionnaires over an approximately two-month period could optionally be provided by prospective study participants. Blood samples from the prospective study were shipped frozen or at room temperature prior to DNA extraction.

With respect to this clone: Its specific antigen is unknown. Per-base qualities were not stored, and no clone one base away is much larger.

TCRbeta CDR3 regions were amplified from genomic DNA using the immunoSEQ Assay, a bias-controlled multiplex PCR. As for the original processing: Nucleated cell counts per sample were estimated from amplification of reference gene primers within the assay. To quantify the absolute abundance of each unique TCRbeta CDR3 rearrangement, sequence reads were collapsed and filtered. For each sample, productive Simpson clonality was calculated as the square root of Simpson's diversity index across productive rearrangements. In TCRdb, the immuneACCESS table is reduced to in-frame sequences with V and J assigned. These tables do not hold every clone; where another copy was compared, an unresolved V gene accounts for under half, and the others remain unexplained. The V and J calls and clone size come from that table; D and trimming were worked out from the DNA. Here the sample has hundreds of thousands of clones; around nine tenths occur a single time. More than 7.5% of the sample belongs to the ten largest clones.

The chain couples TRBV5-5 to TRBJ1-5, with a weak D call of TRBD1 (5 bases match). The source is a woman aged 60 to 75 who had recovered from COVID-19. Sequencing was carried out using PBMCs or T cells enriched from blood (not recorded which). Read as DNA, the sequence is TGTGCCAGCAGCCCTGGGGGGAATCAGCCCCAGCATTTT. It is translated as CASSPGGNQPQHF.